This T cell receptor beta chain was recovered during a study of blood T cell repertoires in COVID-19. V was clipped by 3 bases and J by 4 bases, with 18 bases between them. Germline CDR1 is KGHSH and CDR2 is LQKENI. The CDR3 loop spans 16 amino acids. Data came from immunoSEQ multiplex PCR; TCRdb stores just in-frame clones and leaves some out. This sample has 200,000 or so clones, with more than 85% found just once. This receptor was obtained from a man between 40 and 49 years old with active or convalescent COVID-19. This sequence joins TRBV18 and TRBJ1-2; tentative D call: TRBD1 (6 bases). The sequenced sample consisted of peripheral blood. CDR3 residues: CASSPPGGGVLYGYTF. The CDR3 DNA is TGTGCCAGCTCACCCCCGGGGGGGGGCGTACTCTATGGCTACACCTTC.